The text below deals with one T cell receptor (beta chain). Antigen specificity is unknown. The data were taken from a study of T cell clonotyping in hematopoietic cell transplantation. The overall study: Recipients' pretransplant samples followed cytoreduction.

Points from the study as a whole: Pathologically expanded recipient clonotypes increased progressively from day 30 to day 180 as diversity fell. No sorting was done, leaving CD4 and CD8 contributions mixed.

Clones were read by immunoSEQ multiplex PCR, and TCRdb kept only the in-frame ones, dropping some. This sample has around 5,100 clones, with about 32% found just once. CDR1 and CDR2 from the germline V gene are SEHNR and FQNEAQ (reference sequence). Trimming took 1 base from V and 4 from J, leaving 8 bases between them. This CDR3 comprises 13 residues. Time point here: recipient sample about 28 days before transplant, after cytoreduction. The sequencing used peripheral blood mononuclear cells, collected before stem cell transplant. This receptor was taken from a man aged 45-60 years with myelofibrosis. Some clones in this sample may be carry-over from other donors' samples. This chain connects TRBV7-9 to TRBJ2-7; D remains ambiguous. Written as DNA, the CDR3 is TGTGCCAGCAGCTTAGATGGTCCTTACGAGCAGTACTTC. It is translated as CASSLDGPYEQYF.